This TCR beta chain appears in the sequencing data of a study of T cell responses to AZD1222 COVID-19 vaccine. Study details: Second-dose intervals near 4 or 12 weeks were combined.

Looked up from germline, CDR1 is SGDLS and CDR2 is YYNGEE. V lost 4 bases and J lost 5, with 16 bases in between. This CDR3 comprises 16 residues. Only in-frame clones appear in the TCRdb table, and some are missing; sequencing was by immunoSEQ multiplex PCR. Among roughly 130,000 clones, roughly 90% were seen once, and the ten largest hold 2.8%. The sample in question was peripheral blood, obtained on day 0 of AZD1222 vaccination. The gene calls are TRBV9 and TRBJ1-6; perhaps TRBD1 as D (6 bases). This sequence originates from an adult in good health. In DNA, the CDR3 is TGTGCCAGCAGCCCGAGAGGGGGATCTAATAATTCACCCCTCCACTTT. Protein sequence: CASSPRGGSNNSPLHF.